The 7 T cell receptor beta chains below were found in one sample sequenced in a study of T cell repertoires in cytomegalovirus infection. TCRdb reprocessed the reads with MiXCR, giving one entry per CDR3 protein. The table includes about 110,000 distinct CDR3 sequences, around 29% detected once. Their recognized antigens are unknown. The sequencing used CD8+ T cells from cultured PBMCs, collected from culture after CMV antigen stimulation. The source is a human donor in good health (CMV status not recorded). Some clones in this sample may be carry-over from other donors' samples.

This clonotype was detected only a few times. The V gene is TRBV2, the J gene TRBJ1-2; 7 bases map to TRBD1. V shed 10 bases and J 5 bases; nucleotides not matched to a gene: 10. Germline V gene data show CDR1 as SNHLY and CDR2 as FYNNEI. This CDR3 region has 13 residues. CDR3 region: CATPQGGPYGYTF. In nucleotides, the CDR3 is TGTGCCACCCCTCAGGGGGGCCCTTATGGCTACACCTTC.

This clonotype was counted between two and nine times. V gene TRBV20-1 combines with J gene TRBJ1-1; D is uncertain. The germline gives CDR1 DFQATT, CDR2 SNEGSKA (reference sequence). This CDR3 contains 14 residues. Trimming took 7 bases from V and 3 from J, leaving 18 bases between them. For the CDR3, the DNA is TGCAGTGTACTAGCGGGATTAGGGCACACTGAAGCTTTCTTT. This encodes CSVLAGLGHTEAFF.

This clonotype was seen ten or more times. This chain uses TRBV7-2 with TRBJ1-2, with a weak D call TRBD1 (5 bases). The CDR3 sequence is 14 residues long. Germline CDR1 SGHTA, CDR2 FQGNSA. V was shortened by 5 bases and J by 4 bases, with 14 bases between the two germline ends. The DNA for the CDR3 is TGTGCCAGCAGCCTTAAAGGGGCTGGCTATGGCTACACCTTC. This translates into CASSLKGAGYGYTF.

The table lists this clonotype with many counts. The J gene is TRBJ2-7, the V gene TRBV7-8; 7 bases are shared with TRBD1. Germline assignment: CDR1 SGHVS and CDR2 FQNEAQ. The CDR3 is 16 residues long. The junction had 9 bases not matched to a gene; V was cut back by 4 bases and J by 0 bases. In nucleotides, the CDR3 is TGTGCCAGCAGCTGGAGCACAGGGGAAATCTCCTACGAGCAGTACTTC. Encoded protein: CASSWSTGEISYEQYF.

As to this clonotype: The germline gene is not matched at one end of the junction; a read error may be the cause. The chain uses TRBV14 and TRBJ1-2; D might be TRBD1 (6 bases). CDR1 and CDR2 (germline): SGHDN, FVKESK. The CDR3 spans 16 residues. CDR3 DNA sequence: TGTGCCAGCAGCCAAGATCTCCAGGGGCGACTTTATGGCTGCACCTTC. Its translation is CASSQDLQGRLYGCTF.

There are a few counts of this clonotype. This chain joins TRBV4-1 and TRBJ1-1, with 9 bases lining up with TRBD1. The junction had 12 bases not matched to a gene; V was cut back by 2 bases and J by 2 bases. In germline, CDR1 is MGHRA, CDR2 YSYEKL. The CDR3 contains 18 residues. In nucleotides, the CDR3 is TGCGCCAGCAGCCAAAAAGGAGGGACAGGGTATATCAACACTGAAGCTTTCTTT. Amino acid sequence: CASSQKGGTGYINTEAFF.

This chain joins TRBV2 and TRBJ2-1; 7 bases are a match to TRBD2. J was trimmed by 2 bases and V by 3 bases; bases with no gene match: 7. CDR3 length: 16 residues. CDR1 SNHLY and CDR2 FYNNEI come from the germline V gene. The CDR3 coding sequence is TGTGCCAGCAGTGACCATCCTAGCGGTACCTACAATGAGCAGTTCTTC. It codes for CASSDHPSGTYNEQFF.